This T cell receptor beta chain came from a study of T cells in Graves' hyperthyroidism and ophthalmopathy. Researchers took RNA transcripts and amplified the TCR beta CDR3 regions from them. When the TCR CDR3 underwent first-round RT-PCR, the HTBI primer set was used. MiXCR, applied by TCRdb to the multiplex PCR reads, yields one record per CDR3 protein. The sample has a few hundred thousand distinct CDR3 sequences, around 50% seen once. V lost 1 base and J 4 bases, leaving 5 bases between the germline ends. The CDR3 runs 12 residues. CDR1 is SGHTA, CDR2 FQGNSA, per germline. As concerns this clonotype: Its antigen is not known.

Study findings and constraints: Ophthalmopathy onset followed model prediction by a median roughly 6.5 months. In simple terms, a model built on 13 V-J features told ophthalmopathy apart from stable hyperthyroidism.

Diagnosis relied on clinical symptoms, serum thyroxine and TRAb, thyroid ultrasound and orbital computed tomography. Sequencing was performed on peripheral blood or thyroid tissue (not recorded which). This clonotype originated in an adult woman with Graves' disease, either hyperthyroidism or ophthalmopathy (not recorded which). The V gene is TRBV7-2, the J gene TRBJ2-7; D uncertain. The DNA for the CDR3 is TGTGCCAGCAGCTTAGTACGATACGAGCAGTACTTC. The encoded protein is CASSLVRYEQYF.